The clone carrying this T cell receptor beta chain was observed a handful of times. Its specificity is not known. As an off-target read in a library built for alpha chains, this beta chain has a frequency of little significance. Time point reported: sample taken at primary tumor resection. The donors, fewer than 95 patients with untreated early-stage non-small cell lung cancer, provided the samples. There are 14 residues in the CDR3. Germline loops: CDR1 DFQATT, CDR2 SNEGSKA (reference sequence). Germline trimming cut 6 bases from V and 5 bases from J; bases unmatched to any gene: 12. This entry is derived from a study of spatial heterogeneity in lung cancer. General study points: Counts that tracked tumor mutation counts were those of expanded intratumoral alpha and beta TCRs.

TCRdb recomputed calls from the 5' RACE reads with MiXCR, one row per CDR3 protein. The profile shows roughly 18,000 distinct CDR3 sequences, approximately 10% of them singletons. Source: lung tumor tissue, taken at surgery. This chain links TRBV20-1 with TRBJ2-5; 7 nucleotides agree with TRBD1. This TCR was recovered from a female donor with early-stage non-small cell lung cancer. In DNA, the CDR3 is TGCAGTGCCATCCCCCGACAGGGCCGGGAGACCCAGTACTTC. Protein: CSAIPRQGRETQYF.